Below, 10 T cell receptor beta chains from the same sample are listed, as sequenced in a study of cytomegalovirus exposure and HLA in healthy donors. 60 Vbeta and 13 Jbeta primers were used in PCR. Measured with immunoSEQ multiplex PCR; TCRdb has only the in-frame clones, and not every one. This table has 180,000 or so clones, about 85% appearing once. Sequenced: PBMCs. The receptor set was obtained from a girl aged 10 to 17 in good health and CMV-seropositive.

The rearrangement uses TRBV2 and TRBJ1-1, with 7 bases identical to TRBD1. Germline CDR1 is SNHLY and CDR2 is FYNNEI. The V and J ends lost 5 bases and 6 bases, in that order; junction bases with no gene match: 6. This CDR3 spans 13 amino acids. The CDR3 nucleotides are TGTGCCAGCAGTTACCGGGACAGTGCTGAAGCTTTCTTT. Encoded protein: CASSYRDSAEAFF.

The chain joins TRBV13 to TRBJ2-6; possibly TRBD1 for D (6 bases). CDR3 size: 14 residues. Trimming removed 3 bases at V and 4 bases at J, with 7 bases between. Germline V gene sequence: CDR1 PRHDT, CDR2 FYEKMQ (reference sequence). In DNA form, the CDR3 reads TGTGCCAGCAGCTTGGGGGCAGGGGCCAACGTCCTGACTTTC. As protein: CASSLGAGANVLTF.

The chain couples TRBV2 to TRBJ2-3; TRBD2 matches 7 bases. The CDR3 is made up of 14 amino acids. V was pared by 9 bases and J by 0 bases, with 6 bases of the junction left unmatched. Germline-derived CDR1 and CDR2 are SNHLY and FYNNEI. This CDR3 is CASCLADSTDTQYF. The CDR3 DNA is TGTGCCAGTTGTCTAGCGGATAGCACAGATACGCAGTATTTT.

As to this clone: Mismatch with germline at one junction end may stem from a read error. V is TRBV7-7 and J is TRBJ2-7; 9 bases are shared with TRBD1. CDR3 length: 14 residues. Per germline, CDR1 SSHAT and CDR2 FNYEAQ (reference sequence). Here the CDR3 DNA reads TGTGCTAGCAGCTCCGGGACAGGGCCCTACGAGCAGTACTTC. Translation gives CASSSGTGPYEQYF. The whole variable domain, filled in from reference TRBV7-7 and TRBJ2-7, reads GAGVSQSPRYKVTKRGQDVTLRCDPISSHATLYWYQQALGQGPEFLTYFNYEAQPDKSGLPSDRFSAERPEGSISTLTIQRTEQRDSAMYRCASSSGTGPYEQYFGPGTRLTVT.

This clone was detected only a few times. The CDR3 DNA is TGTGCCTGGAGTCGACCGACTTCTGGGGCTTTCTTT. Residues: CAWSRPTSGAFF. This chain connects TRBV30 to TRBJ1-1; D is ambiguous. Germline values: CDR1 GTSNPN, CDR2 SVGIG (reference sequence). V was cut by 2 bases and J by 11 bases, with 15 bases left in between. The CDR3 is made up of 12 amino acids. Complete variable domain (other parts from reference TRBV30 and TRBJ1-1): SQTIHQWPATLVQPVGSPLSLECTVEGTSNPNLYWYRQAAGRGLQLLFYSVGIGQISSEVPQNLSASRPQDRQFILSSKKLLLSDSGFYLCAWSRPTSGAFFGQGTRLTVV.

This clone was counted a few times. The chain couples TRBV5-4 to TRBJ1-3; possibly TRBD1 for D (5 bases). The germline CDR1 and CDR2 sequences are SGHNT and YYREEE (reference sequence). The CDR3 sequence is 16 residues long. V was shortened by 0 bases and J by 3 bases, with 13 bases between the two germline ends. CDR3 nucleotides: TGTGCCAGCAGCTTGGCCGGGGGGACGGGTGGAAACACCATATATTTT. Protein sequence: CASSLAGGTGGNTIYF.

V is TRBV4-1 and J is TRBJ2-2; TRBD1 matches 10 bases. The CDR3 has 16 amino acids. Looked up from germline, CDR1 is MGHRA and CDR2 is YSYEKL. V shed 4 bases, J shed 2 bases, and the junction held 4 bases outside the gene matches. CDR3 loop: CASSRGQGSNTGELFF. CDR3 coding DNA: TGCGCCAGCAGCCGGGGACAGGGGTCTAACACCGGGGAGCTGTTTTTT.

The V call is TRBV5-1, the J call TRBJ2-5; tentative D call: TRBD1 (5 bases). CDR1 and CDR2 from the germline V gene are SGHRS and YFSETQ. The CDR3 covers 15 residues. Between the trimmed V and J ends, which lost 2 bases and 1 base, there was a span of 12 bases. This CDR3 reads CASSFDRGSQETQYF. Here the CDR3 DNA reads TGCGCCAGCAGCTTTGATAGGGGAAGCCAAGAGACCCAGTACTTC.

This sequence joins TRBV30 and TRBJ1-4; TRBD1 might be the D (5 bases). V lost 3 bases and J 0 bases, leaving 8 bases between the germline ends. The CDR3 is made up of 14 amino acids. Per the germline V gene, CDR1 is GTSNPN and CDR2 is SVGIG (reference sequence). The CDR3 DNA sequence: TGTGCCTGGAGGCAGGGCGCAACTAATGAAAAACTGTTTTTT. Encoded protein: CAWRQGATNEKLFF.

The chain uses TRBV7-9 and TRBJ2-1; 10 bases match TRBD2. The CDR3 is made up of 16 amino acids. The ends lost 4 bases at V and 4 bases at J; junction bases unmatched: 7. The germline CDR1 and CDR2 sequences are SEHNR and FQNEAQ (reference sequence). The CDR3 is CASSSLAGERYNEQFF. Written as DNA, the CDR3 is TGTGCCAGCAGCTCTCTAGCGGGAGAACGGTACAATGAGCAGTTCTTC.